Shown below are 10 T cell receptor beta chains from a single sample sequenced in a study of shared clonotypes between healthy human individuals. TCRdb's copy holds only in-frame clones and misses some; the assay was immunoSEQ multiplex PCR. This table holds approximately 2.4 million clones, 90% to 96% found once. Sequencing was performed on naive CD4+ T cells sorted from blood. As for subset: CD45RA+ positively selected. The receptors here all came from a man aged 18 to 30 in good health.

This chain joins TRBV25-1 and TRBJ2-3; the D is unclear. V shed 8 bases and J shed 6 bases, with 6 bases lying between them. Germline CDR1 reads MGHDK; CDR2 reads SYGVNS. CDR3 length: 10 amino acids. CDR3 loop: CASARDTQYF. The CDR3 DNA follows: TGTGCCAGCGCGAGGGATACGCAGTATTTT.

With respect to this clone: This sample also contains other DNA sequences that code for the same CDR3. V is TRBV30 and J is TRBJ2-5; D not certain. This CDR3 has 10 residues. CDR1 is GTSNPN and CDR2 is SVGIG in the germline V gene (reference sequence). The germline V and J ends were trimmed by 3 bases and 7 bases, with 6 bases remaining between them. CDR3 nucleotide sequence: TGTGCCTGGAGCCGCGGGACCCAGTACTTC. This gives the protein CAWSRGTQYF.

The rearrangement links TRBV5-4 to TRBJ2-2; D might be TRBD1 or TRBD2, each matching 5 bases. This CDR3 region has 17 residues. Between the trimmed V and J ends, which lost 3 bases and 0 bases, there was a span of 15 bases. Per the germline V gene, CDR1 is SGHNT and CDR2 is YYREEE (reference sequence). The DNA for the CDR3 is TGTGCCAGCAGCTGGGGATGGGGCGGGTCGAACACCGGGGAGCTGTTTTTT. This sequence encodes CASSWGWGGSNTGELFF.

CDR3 coding DNA: TGTGCCAGCAGCCCCTCTATGGCTGGCACAGATACGCAGTATTTT. It encodes CASSPSMAGTDTQYF. The J gene is TRBJ2-3, the V gene TRBV5-4; D gene ambiguous. Germline assignment: CDR1 SGHNT and CDR2 YYREEE (reference sequence). This CDR3 spans 15 amino acids. The V gene lost 4 bases and the J gene lost 1 base, with 13 bases spanning the gap.

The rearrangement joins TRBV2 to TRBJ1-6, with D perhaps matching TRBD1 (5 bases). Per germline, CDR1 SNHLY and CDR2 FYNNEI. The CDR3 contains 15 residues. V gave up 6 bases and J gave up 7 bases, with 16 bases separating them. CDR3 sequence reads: CASRPPGGTNSPLHF. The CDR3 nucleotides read TGTGCCAGCAGGCCCCCCGGGGGGACCAATTCACCCCTCCACTTT.

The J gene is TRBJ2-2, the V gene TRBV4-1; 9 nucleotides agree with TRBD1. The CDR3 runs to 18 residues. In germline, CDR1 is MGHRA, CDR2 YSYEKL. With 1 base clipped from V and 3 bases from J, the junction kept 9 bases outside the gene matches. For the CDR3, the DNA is TGCGCCAGCAGCCAAGGAACAGGGGGCGCAGTCGACACCGGGGAGCTGTTTTTT. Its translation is CASSQGTGGAVDTGELFF.

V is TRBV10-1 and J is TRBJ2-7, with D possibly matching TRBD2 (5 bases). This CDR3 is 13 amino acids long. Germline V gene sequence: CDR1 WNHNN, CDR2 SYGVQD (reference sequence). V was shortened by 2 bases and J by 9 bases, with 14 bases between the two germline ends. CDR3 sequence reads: CASSEKDSVGQYF. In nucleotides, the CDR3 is TGCGCCAGCAGTGAGAAGGACTCAGTGGGGCAGTACTTC.

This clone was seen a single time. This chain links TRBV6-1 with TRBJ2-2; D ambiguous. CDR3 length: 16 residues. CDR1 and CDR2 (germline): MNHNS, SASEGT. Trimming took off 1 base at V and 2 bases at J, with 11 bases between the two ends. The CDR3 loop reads CASSEGRAYNTGELFF. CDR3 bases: TGTGCCAGCAGTGAAGGGAGAGCATATAACACCGGGGAGCTGTTTTTT.

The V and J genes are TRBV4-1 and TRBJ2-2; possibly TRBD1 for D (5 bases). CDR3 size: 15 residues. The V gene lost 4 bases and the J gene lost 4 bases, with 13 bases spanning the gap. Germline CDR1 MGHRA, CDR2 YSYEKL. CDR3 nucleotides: TGCGCCAGCAGCCCCATTCCAGGGATCACCGGGGAGCTGTTTTTT. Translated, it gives CASSPIPGITGELFF.

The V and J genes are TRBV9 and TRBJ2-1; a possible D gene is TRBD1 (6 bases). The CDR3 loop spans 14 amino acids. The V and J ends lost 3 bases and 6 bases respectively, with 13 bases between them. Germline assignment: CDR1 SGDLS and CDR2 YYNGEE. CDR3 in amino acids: CASSASTGPNEQFF. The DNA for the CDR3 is TGTGCCAGCAGCGCCTCGACAGGACCCAATGAGCAGTTCTTC.